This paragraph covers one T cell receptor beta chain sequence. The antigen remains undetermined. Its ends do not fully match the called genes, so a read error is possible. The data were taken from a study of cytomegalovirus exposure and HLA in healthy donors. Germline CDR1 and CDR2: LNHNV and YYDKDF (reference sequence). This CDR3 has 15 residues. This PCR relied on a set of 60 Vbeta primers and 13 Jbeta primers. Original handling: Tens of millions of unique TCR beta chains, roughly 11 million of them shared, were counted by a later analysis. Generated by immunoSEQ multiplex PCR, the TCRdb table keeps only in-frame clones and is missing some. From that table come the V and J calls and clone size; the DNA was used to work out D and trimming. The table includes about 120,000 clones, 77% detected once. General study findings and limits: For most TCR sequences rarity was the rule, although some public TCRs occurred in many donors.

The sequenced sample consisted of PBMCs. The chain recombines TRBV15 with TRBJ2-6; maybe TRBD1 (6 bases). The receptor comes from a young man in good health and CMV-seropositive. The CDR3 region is CATSIRGAGANGLTF. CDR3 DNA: TGTGCCACCAGCATCAGGGGTGCTGGGGCCAACGGCCTGACTTTC.